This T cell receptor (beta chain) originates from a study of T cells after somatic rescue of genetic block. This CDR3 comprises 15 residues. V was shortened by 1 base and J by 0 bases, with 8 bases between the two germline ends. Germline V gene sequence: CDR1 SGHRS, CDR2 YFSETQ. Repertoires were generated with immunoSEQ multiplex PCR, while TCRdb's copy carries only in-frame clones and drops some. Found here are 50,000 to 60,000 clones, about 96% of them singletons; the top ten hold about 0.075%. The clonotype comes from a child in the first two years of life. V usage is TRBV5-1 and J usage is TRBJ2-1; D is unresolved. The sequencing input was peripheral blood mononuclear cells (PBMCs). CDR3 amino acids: CASSLSGSSYNEQFF. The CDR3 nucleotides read TGCGCCAGCAGCTTGTCGGGCAGCTCCTACAATGAGCAGTTCTTC.